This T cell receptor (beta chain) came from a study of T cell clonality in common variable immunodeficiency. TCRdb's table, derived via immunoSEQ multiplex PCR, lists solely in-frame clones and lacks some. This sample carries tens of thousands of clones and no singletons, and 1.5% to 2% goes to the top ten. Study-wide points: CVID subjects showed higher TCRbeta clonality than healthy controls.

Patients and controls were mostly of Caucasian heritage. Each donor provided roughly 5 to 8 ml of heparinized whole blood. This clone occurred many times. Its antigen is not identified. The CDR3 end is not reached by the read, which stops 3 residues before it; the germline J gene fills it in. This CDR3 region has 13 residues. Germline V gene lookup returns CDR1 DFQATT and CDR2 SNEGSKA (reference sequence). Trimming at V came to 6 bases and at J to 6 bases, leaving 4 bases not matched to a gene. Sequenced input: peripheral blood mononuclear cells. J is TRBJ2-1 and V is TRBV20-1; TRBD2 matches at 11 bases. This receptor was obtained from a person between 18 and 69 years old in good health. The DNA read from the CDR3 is TGCAGTGCCCCGGGACTAGCGGTCAATGAG. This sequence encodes CSAPGLAVNE. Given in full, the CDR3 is CSAPGLAVNEQFF.